This T cell receptor beta chain was captured by sequencing in a study of identical twins. Overall study findings and caveats: Twin sharing of out-of-frame TCR alpha was underestimated by models in monozygotic pairs.

Unmatched junction bases numbered 8, after V lost 0 bases and J lost 1 base. Germline-derived CDR1 and CDR2 are KGHSH and LQKENI. The CDR3 covers 17 residues. Turning to this clonotype: What it binds is not known.

The cDNA had a unique molecular identifier and a template-switch universal primer site. MiXCR, run by TCRdb on the 5' RACE reads, gives a single entry per CDR3 protein. The table has under 300,000 distinct CDR3 sequences, around an eighth seen once; the top ten hold about 9%. Healthy Caucasians alone served as donors. The chain combines TRBV18 with TRBJ2-5; 7 nucleotides align to TRBD1. The sample taken for sequencing was memory (CD45RO+) T cells sorted from blood. This receptor was taken from a woman aged 18-29 years in good health. DNA of the CDR3: TGTGCCAGCTCACCACCGTTCGGGACAGAACTCCAAGAGACCCAGTACTTC. It is translated as CASSPPFGTELQETQYF.